A selection of T cell receptor beta chains follows, all from one sample in a study of preoperative IRX-2 immunotherapy in early breast cancer. Profiled with immunoSEQ multiplex PCR; TCRdb holds only in-frame clones, not every one. The sample comprises 24,000 or so clones, approximately 80% of which are singletons, and 2% to 2.5% rests with the top ten. Sequences were derived from lymph node tissue, sampled before IRX-2 immunotherapy. These receptors all stem from a human donor with breast cancer. Each CDR3 is given with its conserved first and last residue. The D gene is left open where the match is weak. Some rows mark clone size as missing; the rest say once, few, many or name a class of expanded clone.

D,J,V,size,DNA,CDR3
.,TRBJ1-3,TRBV23-1,.,TGCGCCAGCAGCCAAGCCCCTCGCAACACCATATATTTT,CASSQAPRNTIYF
.,TRBJ2-7,TRBV6-8,.,TGTGCCAGCAGTTATAAAAGGACCGTCAGCCGCTACGAGCAGTACTTC,CASSYKRTVSRYEQYF
TRBD1,TRBJ1-6,TRBV19,.,TGTGCCAGTAGTATAGCGGGCGGACAGGGGAATTCACCCCTCCACTTT,CASSIAGGQGNSPLHF
TRBD1,TRBJ1-2,TRBV6-8,few,TGTGCCAGTAGAGACAGGGGGAAGGGCTACACCTTC,CASRDRGKGYTF
.,TRBJ1-2,TRBV6-8,few,TGTGCCAGCAGAGATCCACAGGTTCCCTATGGCTACACCTTC,CASRDPQVPYGYTF
TRBD1,TRBJ1-6,TRBV6-8,.,TGTGCCAGCAGTTACGGGACAGGGTCTTCACCCCTCCACTTT,CASSYGTGSSPLHF
.,TRBJ2-2,TRBV28,.,TGTGCCAGCATCGAAGGGGGACAATCCCCCGGGGAGCTGTTTTTT,CASIEGGQSPGELFF
TRBD1,TRBJ2-7,TRBV7-7,.,TGTGCCAGCAGCTTAGAGCTCAGGGGGAACTACGAGCAGTACTTC,CASSLELRGNYEQYF
TRBD1,TRBJ2-2,TRBV5-1,.,TGCGCCAGCAGCCTGGGTGGGACAGACTACACCGGGGAGCTGTTTTTT,CASSLGGTDYTGELFF
TRBD2,TRBJ2-2,TRBV19,.,TGTGCCAGTAGTCGGGGAGCTAGCGGGGATTACGCGAACACCGGGGAGCTGTTTTTT,CASSRGASGDYANTGELFF
.,TRBJ2-7,TRBV6-9,.,TGTGCCAGCAGATACACCCGCGGCCCCTACGAGCAGTACTTC,CASRYTRGPYEQYF